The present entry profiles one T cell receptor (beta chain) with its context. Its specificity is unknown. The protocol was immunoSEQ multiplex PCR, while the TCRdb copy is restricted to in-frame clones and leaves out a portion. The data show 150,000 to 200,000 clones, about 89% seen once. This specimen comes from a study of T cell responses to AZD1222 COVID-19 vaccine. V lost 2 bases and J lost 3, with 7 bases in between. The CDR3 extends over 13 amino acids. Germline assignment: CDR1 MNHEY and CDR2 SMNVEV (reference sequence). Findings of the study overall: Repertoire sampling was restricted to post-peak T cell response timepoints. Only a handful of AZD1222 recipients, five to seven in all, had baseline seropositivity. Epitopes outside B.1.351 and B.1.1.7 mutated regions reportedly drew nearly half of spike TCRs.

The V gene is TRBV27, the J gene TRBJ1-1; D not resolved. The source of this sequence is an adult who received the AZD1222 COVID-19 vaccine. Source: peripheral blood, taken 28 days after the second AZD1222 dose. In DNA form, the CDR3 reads TGTGCCAGCAGTTTAAAAGACTACACTGAAGCTTTCTTT. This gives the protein CASSLKDYTEAFF.